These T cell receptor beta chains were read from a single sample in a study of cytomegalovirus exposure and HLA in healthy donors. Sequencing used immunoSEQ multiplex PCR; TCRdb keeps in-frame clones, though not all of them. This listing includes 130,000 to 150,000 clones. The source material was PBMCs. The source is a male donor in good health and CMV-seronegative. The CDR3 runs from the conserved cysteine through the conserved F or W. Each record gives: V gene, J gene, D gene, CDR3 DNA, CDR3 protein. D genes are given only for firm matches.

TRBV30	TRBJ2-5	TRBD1	TGTGCCTCGGGACAGCAAGAGACCCAGTACTTC	CASGQQETQYF
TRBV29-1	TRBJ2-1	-	TGCAGCTCCCTTAGGGGATCTGAGCAGTTCTTC	CSSLRGSEQFF
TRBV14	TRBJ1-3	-	TGTGCCAGCAGCCAAGGAAAGGGGGGGCATGGAAACACCATATATTTT	CASSQGKGGHGNTIYF
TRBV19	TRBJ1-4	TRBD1	TGTGCCAGTAGTCTCCGGACAGGACCGAATGAAAAACTGTTTTTT	CASSLRTGPNEKLFF
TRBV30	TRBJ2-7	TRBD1	TGTGCCTGGGACGGGACAGGGTCTAACGAGCAGTACTTC	CAWDGTGSNEQYF
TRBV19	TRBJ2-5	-	TGTGCCAGTAGTAACGGACAGATAGAGACCCAGTACTTC	CASSNGQIETQYF
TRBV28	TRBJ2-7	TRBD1	TGTGCCAGCACCCGGACAGGTTCCTACGAGCAGTACTTC	CASTRTGSYEQYF
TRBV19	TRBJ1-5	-	TGTGCCAGTAGTATAGGGGCAGGGGTTCATAGCAATCAGCCCCAGCATTTT	CASSIGAGVHSNQPQHF
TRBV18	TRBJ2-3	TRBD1	TGTGCCAGCTCACCACGACAGGGGGCCCACCTCACAGATACGCAGTATTTT	CASSPRQGAHLTDTQYF
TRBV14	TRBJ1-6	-	TGTGCCAGCAGCCAAGACAGACGAATCGGGACACTAAATAATTCACCCCTCCACTTT	CASSQDRRIGTLNNSPLHF
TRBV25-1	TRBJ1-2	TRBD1	TGTGCCAGCAGTGAATTCGGACAGGGCCGCTATGGCTACACCTTC	CASSEFGQGRYGYTF
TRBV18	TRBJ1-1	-	TGTGCCAGCTCAGGGCCCGGACACCAGGGCACTGAAGCTTTCTTT	CASSGPGHQGTEAFF
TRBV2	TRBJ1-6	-	TGTGCCAGCGGGGGGATGGGCAGCTATAATTCACCCCTCCACTTT	CASGGMGSYNSPLHF
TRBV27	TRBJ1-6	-	TGTGCCACCCGGAGAGGGTCCAATTCACCCCTCCACTTT	CATRRGSNSPLHF
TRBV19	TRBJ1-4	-	TGTGCCAGTAGTAGTGAGGGTGCAACTAATGAAAAACTGTTTTTT	CASSSEGATNEKLFF
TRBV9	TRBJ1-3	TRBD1	TGTGCCAGCAGCGTAGGAGGACAGGGGACTGGAAACACCATATATTTT	CASSVGGQGTGNTIYF
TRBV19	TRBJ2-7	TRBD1	TGTGCCAGTAGTATGGGGGACAGGGCCTATTTGGAGCAGTACTTC	CASSMGDRAYLEQYF
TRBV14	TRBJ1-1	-	TGTGCCAGCAGCCACGGGAGGGGTTTACAGGTTGAAGCTTTCTTT	CASSHGRGLQVEAFF
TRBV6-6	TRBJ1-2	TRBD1	TGTGCCAGCAGTCTCGTCGGGACAGGTGCTAATAATGGCTACACCTTC	CASSLVGTGANNGYTF
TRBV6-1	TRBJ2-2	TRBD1	TGTGCCAGCACTCCGACAGGGACCACCGGGGAGCTGTTTTTT	CASTPTGTTGELFF